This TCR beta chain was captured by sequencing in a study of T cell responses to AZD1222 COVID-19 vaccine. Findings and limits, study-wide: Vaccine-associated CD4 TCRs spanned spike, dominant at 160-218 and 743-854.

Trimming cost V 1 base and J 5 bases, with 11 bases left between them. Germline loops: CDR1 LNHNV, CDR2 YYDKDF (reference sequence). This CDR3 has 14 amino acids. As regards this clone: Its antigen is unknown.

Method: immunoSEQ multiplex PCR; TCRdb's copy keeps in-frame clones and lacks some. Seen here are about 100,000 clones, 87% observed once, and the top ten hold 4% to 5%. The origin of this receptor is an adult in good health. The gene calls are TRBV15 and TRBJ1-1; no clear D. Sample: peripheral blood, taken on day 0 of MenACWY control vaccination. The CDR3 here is CATSRGNTGTEAFF. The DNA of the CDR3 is TGTGCCACCAGCAGAGGTAACACGGGTACTGAAGCTTTCTTT.